Listed below are T cell receptor beta chains from one sample, sequenced in a study of vaccination effects on CD4 cells after COVID-19. Using immunoSEQ multiplex PCR, the repertoire was profiled, and TCRdb retains in-frame clones only, with some absent. The table includes 30,000 or so clones, around 79% detected once. The antigens of these receptors remain unknown. The specimen comprised CD4+ T cells from PBMCs cultured with HCoV-NL63 spike peptides, sampled after COVID-19 vaccination. The receptors stem from a human donor who received a COVID-19 vaccine. Each CDR3 is given with its conserved first and last residue. Each record gives: J gene, V gene, D gene, clone size, CDR3 protein, CDR3 DNA. D genes are given only for firm matches. Clone size appears in some rows only: once, few, many, or a class for an expanded clone.

j_gene: TRBJ2-7
v_gene: TRBV13
d_gene: -
abundance: -
CDR3aa: CASSSPTSYEQYF
CDR3nt: TGTGCCAGCAGCTCCCCAACTAGCTACGAGCAGTACTTC

j_gene: TRBJ2-1
v_gene: TRBV5-4
d_gene: TRBD2
abundance: -
CDR3aa: CASSSGGPIIENSEQFF
CDR3nt: TGTGCCAGCAGCTCGGGGGGGCCGATAATAGAAAATAGTGAGCAGTTCTTC

j_gene: TRBJ1-4
v_gene: TRBV30
d_gene: TRBD1
abundance: -
CDR3aa: CACYRGTNEKLFF
CDR3nt: TGTGCCTGCTACAGGGGAACTAATGAAAAACTGTTTTTT

j_gene: TRBJ1-1
v_gene: TRBV18
d_gene: TRBD1
abundance: -
CDR3aa: CASSPRVYSRQGLENTEAFF
CDR3nt: TGTGCCAGCTCACCGAGAGTCTACTCTCGACAGGGGCTGGAGAACACTGAAGCTTTCTTT

j_gene: TRBJ1-2
v_gene: TRBV5-4
d_gene: -
abundance: once
CDR3aa: CASSLEAERGYTF
CDR3nt: TGTGCCAGCAGCTTGGAGGCCGAGAGGGGCTACACCTTC

j_gene: TRBJ2-7
v_gene: TRBV7-8
d_gene: -
abundance: -
CDR3aa: CASSLALGKSEQYF
CDR3nt: TGTGCCAGCAGCTTAGCGCTGGGCAAATCCGAGCAGTACTTC

j_gene: TRBJ1-2
v_gene: TRBV12-3/TRBV12-4
d_gene: -
abundance: -
CDR3aa: CASSFYRDGYTF
CDR3nt: TGTGCCAGCAGTTTCTACAGGGACGGCTACACCTTC

j_gene: TRBJ2-2
v_gene: TRBV12-3/TRBV12-4
d_gene: -
abundance: few
CDR3aa: CASSFGTGELFF
CDR3nt: TGTGCCAGCAGTTTCGGCACCGGGGAGCTGTTTTTT

j_gene: TRBJ2-7
v_gene: TRBV3-1/TRBV3-2
d_gene: TRBD1
abundance: -
CDR3aa: CASSQGRTGVIYEQYF
CDR3nt: TGTGCCAGCAGCCAAGGTAGGACAGGAGTAATCTACGAGCAGTACTTC

j_gene: TRBJ2-5
v_gene: TRBV6-2/TRBV6-3
d_gene: TRBD2
abundance: -
CDR3aa: CASSRLAGGPETQYF
CDR3nt: TGTGCCAGCAGCAGACTAGCGGGGGGGCCGGAGACCCAGTACTTC

j_gene: TRBJ1-6
v_gene: TRBV16
d_gene: TRBD1
abundance: -
CDR3aa: CASSQSQGNSPLHF
CDR3nt: TGTGCCAGCAGCCAATCACAGGGGAATTCACCCCTCCACTTT

j_gene: TRBJ2-7
v_gene: TRBV20-1
d_gene: -
abundance: few
CDR3aa: CSARREHEQYF
CDR3nt: TGCAGTGCTAGGCGGGAACACGAGCAGTACTTC

j_gene: TRBJ1-1
v_gene: TRBV3-1/TRBV3-2
d_gene: -
abundance: once
CDR3aa: CASSQDNRNTEAFF
CDR3nt: TGTGCCAGCAGCCAAGATAACAGAAACACTGAAGCTTTCTTT

j_gene: TRBJ2-5
v_gene: TRBV10-2
d_gene: TRBD1
abundance: -
CDR3aa: CASSLGQGDLETQYF
CDR3nt: TGCGCCAGCAGCCTCGGACAGGGGGACTTAGAGACCCAGTACTTC

j_gene: TRBJ2-1
v_gene: TRBV10-3
d_gene: TRBD1
abundance: -
CDR3aa: CAIRDTGTGSNEQFF
CDR3nt: TGTGCCATCAGGGATACCGGGACAGGTTCCAATGAGCAGTTCTTC

j_gene: TRBJ2-5
v_gene: TRBV10-1
d_gene: TRBD2
abundance: -
CDR3aa: CASSEPRLAGAQETQYF
CDR3nt: TGCGCCAGCAGTGAACCCAGACTAGCGGGAGCCCAAGAGACCCAGTACTTC

j_gene: TRBJ1-5
v_gene: TRBV27
d_gene: -
abundance: -
CDR3aa: CASSFRLTDSNQPQHF
CDR3nt: TGTGCCAGCAGTTTCCGACTTACAGATAGCAATCAGCCCCAGCATTTT

j_gene: TRBJ2-1
v_gene: TRBV9
d_gene: -
abundance: -
CDR3aa: CASSVFIEGNEQFF
CDR3nt: TGTGCCAGCAGCGTATTTATTGAGGGGAATGAGCAGTTCTTC

j_gene: TRBJ2-3
v_gene: TRBV6-5
d_gene: TRBD2
abundance: once
CDR3aa: CASSRGTSADTQYF
CDR3nt: TGTGCCAGCAGTAGGGGGACTAGTGCAGATACGCAGTATTTT

j_gene: TRBJ2-7
v_gene: TRBV6-5
d_gene: -
abundance: -
CDR3aa: CASSYDRGSVYEQYF
CDR3nt: TGTGCCAGCAGTTACGATCGGGGAAGCGTCTACGAGCAGTACTTC

j_gene: TRBJ2-7
v_gene: TRBV27
d_gene: -
abundance: few
CDR3aa: CASSFLVNDYEQYF
CDR3nt: TGTGCCAGCAGTTTTCTGGTCAACGACTACGAGCAGTACTTC

j_gene: TRBJ1-1
v_gene: TRBV2
d_gene: -
abundance: once
CDR3aa: CASSEDMNTEAFF
CDR3nt: TGTGCCAGCAGTGAGGACATGAACACTGAAGCTTTCTTT

j_gene: TRBJ2-3
v_gene: TRBV2
d_gene: TRBD2
abundance: -
CDR3aa: CASGLAGVSTDTQYF
CDR3nt: TGTGCCAGCGGACTAGCGGGGGTGAGCACAGATACGCAGTATTTT

j_gene: TRBJ2-5
v_gene: TRBV4-1
d_gene: TRBD2
abundance: -
CDR3aa: CASSQALAGGKETQYF
CDR3nt: TGCGCCAGCAGCCAGGCTCTAGCGGGGGGGAAAGAGACCCAGTACTTC

j_gene: TRBJ2-7
v_gene: TRBV6-5
d_gene: TRBD1
abundance: -
CDR3aa: CASSYRDRGVYEQYF
CDR3nt: TGTGCCAGCAGTTATCGAGACAGGGGAGTTTACGAGCAGTACTTC

j_gene: TRBJ2-1
v_gene: TRBV3-1/TRBV3-2
d_gene: TRBD2
abundance: -
CDR3aa: CASSQDPSSGRAYNEQFF
CDR3nt: TGTGCCAGCAGCCAAGATCCGAGTAGCGGGAGGGCTTACAATGAGCAGTTCTTC

j_gene: TRBJ1-2
v_gene: TRBV6-4
d_gene: TRBD1
abundance: -
CDR3aa: CASKNTSRTGGYTF
CDR3nt: TGTGCCAGTAAAAACACTTCAAGGACAGGTGGCTACACCTTC

j_gene: TRBJ2-1
v_gene: TRBV4-1
d_gene: -
abundance: -
CDR3aa: CASSQGGIKAVFYNEQFF
CDR3nt: TGCGCCAGCAGCCAAGGAGGAATCAAAGCGGTGTTCTACAATGAGCAGTTCTTC

j_gene: TRBJ1-6
v_gene: TRBV6-1
d_gene: -
abundance: -
CDR3aa: CASSDGTLGNSPLHF
CDR3nt: TGTGCCAGCAGTGATGGGACTCTCGGTAATTCACCCCTCCACTTT

j_gene: TRBJ2-7
v_gene: TRBV12-3/TRBV12-4
d_gene: -
abundance: -
CDR3aa: CASSPRVHEQYF
CDR3nt: TGTGCCAGCAGTCCCAGGGTCCACGAGCAGTACTTC

j_gene: TRBJ2-1
v_gene: TRBV9
d_gene: TRBD1
abundance: few
CDR3aa: CASSVGQGGGEQFF
CDR3nt: TGTGCCAGCAGCGTTGGACAGGGGGGCGGTGAGCAGTTCTTC

j_gene: TRBJ2-3
v_gene: TRBV5-6
d_gene: TRBD2
abundance: -
CDR3aa: CASSSSWLAVGISDTQYF
CDR3nt: TGTGCCAGCAGCTCTTCTTGGCTAGCGGTCGGGATCTCAGATACGCAGTATTTT

j_gene: TRBJ2-7
v_gene: TRBV6-5
d_gene: -
abundance: -
CDR3aa: CASSYSFGGAYEQYF
CDR3nt: TGTGCCAGCAGTTACTCGTTCGGGGGCGCCTACGAGCAGTACTTC

j_gene: TRBJ1-5
v_gene: TRBV20-1
d_gene: -
abundance: -
CDR3aa: CSASGDGQGLISNQPQHF
CDR3nt: TGCAGTGCTAGTGGGGATGGGCAGGGACTCATAAGCAATCAGCCCCAGCATTTT

j_gene: TRBJ2-2
v_gene: TRBV4-2
d_gene: -
abundance: -
CDR3aa: CASSQDYGGSGELFF
CDR3nt: TGTGCCAGCAGCCAAGATTACGGGGGCAGCGGGGAGCTGTTTTTT

j_gene: TRBJ1-1
v_gene: TRBV7-2
d_gene: TRBD1
abundance: once
CDR3aa: CASSSQGAGTEAFF
CDR3nt: TGTGCCAGCAGTTCGCAGGGGGCAGGGACTGAAGCTTTCTTT

j_gene: TRBJ1-5
v_gene: TRBV6-1
d_gene: TRBD1
abundance: -
CDR3aa: CASSVQSTGQGNQPQHF
CDR3nt: TGTGCCAGCAGTGTACAATCAACCGGACAGGGAAATCAGCCCCAGCATTTT

j_gene: TRBJ2-5
v_gene: TRBV11-2
d_gene: -
abundance: -
CDR3aa: CASSLGAAQETQYF
CDR3nt: TGTGCCAGCAGCTTAGGGGCAGCACAAGAGACCCAGTACTTC

j_gene: TRBJ2-7
v_gene: TRBV7-2
d_gene: TRBD2
abundance: -
CDR3aa: CASSPGLAGAYEQYF
CDR3nt: TGTGCCAGCAGCCCCGGACTAGCGGGTGCCTACGAGCAGTACTTC

j_gene: TRBJ2-7
v_gene: TRBV3-1/TRBV3-2
d_gene: TRBD2
abundance: -
CDR3aa: CASSKAGGPYEQYF
CDR3nt: TGTGCCAGCAGTAAAGCGGGGGGACCCTACGAGCAGTACTTC

j_gene: TRBJ2-7
v_gene: TRBV19
d_gene: TRBD2
abundance: -
CDR3aa: CASSTPSGLSWKDAPYEQYF
CDR3nt: TGTGCCAGTAGTACCCCTAGCGGATTAAGCTGGAAGGACGCTCCCTACGAGCAGTACTTC

j_gene: TRBJ1-2
v_gene: TRBV2
d_gene: TRBD1
abundance: -
CDR3aa: CASRYDGQAYGYTF
CDR3nt: TGTGCCAGCAGATATGACGGACAGGCCTATGGCTACACCTTC

j_gene: TRBJ2-1
v_gene: TRBV5-1
d_gene: -
abundance: -
CDR3aa: CASSLYFFGAGEDEQFF
CDR3nt: TGCGCCAGCAGCTTGTACTTCTTCGGAGCGGGTGAGGATGAGCAGTTCTTC

j_gene: TRBJ1-2
v_gene: TRBV19
d_gene: TRBD1
abundance: -
CDR3aa: CASGEQGANYGYTF
CDR3nt: TGTGCCAGTGGTGAACAGGGGGCGAACTATGGCTACACCTTC

j_gene: TRBJ1-6
v_gene: TRBV6-6
d_gene: TRBD1
abundance: -
CDR3aa: CASKARGRIYSPLHF
CDR3nt: TGTGCCAGCAAAGCGAGGGGGCGAATTTATTCACCCCTCCACTTT

j_gene: TRBJ2-7
v_gene: TRBV6-6
d_gene: TRBD2
abundance: -
CDR3aa: CASSSTSGEQYF
CDR3nt: TGTGCCAGCAGCTCGACTAGCGGCGAGCAGTACTTC

j_gene: TRBJ2-6
v_gene: TRBV25-1
d_gene: -
abundance: -
CDR3aa: CASSEFWSSGANVLTF
CDR3nt: TGTGCCAGCAGTGAATTCTGGTCCTCTGGGGCCAACGTCCTGACTTTC